Each of the 15 T cell receptor beta chains below was sequenced from the same sample in a study of blood T cell repertoires in COVID-19. Assay: immunoSEQ multiplex PCR; the TCRdb copy retains only in-frame clones and omits some. Here the sample spans about 200,000 clones, approximately 82% being singletons. What was sequenced was peripheral blood. The origin of the receptors is a woman in her forties or fifties with acute or convalescent COVID-19.

The sample holds one count of this clone. The chain carries TRBV24-1 and TRBJ2-7; D is unresolved. Germline V gives CDR1 KGHDR, CDR2 SFDVKD. This CDR3 is 12 amino acids long. Trimming shortened V by 4 bases and J by 1 base, and 4 bases separated the two germline ends. CDR3 coding DNA: TGTGCCACCAGTGACGGTTCCTACGAGCAGTACTTC. Translation gives CATSDGSYEQYF.

This chain joins TRBV27 and TRBJ1-5; TRBD1 aligns across 7 bases. This CDR3 contains 17 residues. The germline CDR1 and CDR2 sequences are MNHEY and SMNVEV (reference sequence). The J segment lost 6 bases and the V segment lost 1 base, leaving 12 bases of the junction unmatched. CDR3 nucleotides: TGTGCCAGCAGTTTATATGTCCCTACAGGGGTCGGTCAGCCCCAGCATTTT. It specifies CASSLYVPTGVGQPQHF.

The V and J genes are TRBV13 and TRBJ1-2; 7 nucleotides line up with TRBD1. The CDR3 has 14 amino acids. J lost 2 bases, V lost 5 bases, and 5 bases had no gene match. Germline assignment: CDR1 PRHDT and CDR2 FYEKMQ (reference sequence). In DNA, the CDR3 is TGTGCCAGCAGCCGAGGGACAGCCAACTATGGCTACACCTTC. Its protein is CASSRGTANYGYTF.

V usage is TRBV3-1 (or the pseudogene TRBV3-2) and J usage is TRBJ1-3, with a weak D call TRBD1 (5 bases). The germline gives CDR1 LGHDT, CDR2 YNNKEL (reference sequence). V was pared by 4 bases and J by 0 bases, with 19 bases between. The CDR3 is 18 amino acids. The CDR3 DNA sequence: TGTGCCAGCAGCCTCTACCCTACAGGTTTCGGCTCTGGAAACACCATATATTTT. This sequence encodes CASSLYPTGFGSGNTIYF.

This rearrangement joins TRBV18 to TRBJ2-6; a possible D gene is TRBD2 (5 bases). The CDR3 has 19 amino acids. V gave up 1 base and J gave up 0 bases, with 16 bases separating them. From germline, CDR1 is KGHSH and CDR2 LQKENI. CDR3 sequence: CASSPQAGLTLSGANVLTF. The DNA for the CDR3 is TGTGCCAGCTCACCACAGGCAGGACTTACACTCTCTGGGGCCAACGTCCTGACTTTC.

The chain couples TRBV6-4 to TRBJ2-1, with 9 bases aligning to TRBD2. This CDR3 is 15 amino acids long. CDR1 and CDR2 (germline): MRHNA, SNTAGT. Trimming cost V 4 bases and J 4 bases; bases outside gene matches: 5. The CDR3 reads CASSGIAGEYNEQFF. In DNA form, the CDR3 reads TGTGCCAGCAGTGGGATAGCGGGAGAATACAATGAGCAGTTCTTC.

The V call is TRBV19, the J call TRBJ1-1; TRBD1 agrees at 8 bases. This CDR3 has 13 amino acids. V was clipped by 9 bases and J by 4 bases; unmatched bases: 7. Germline CDR1 LNHDA, CDR2 SQIVND (reference sequence). Written as DNA, the CDR3 is TGTGCCAGCCGGACGGACAGGGCCACTGAAGCTTTCTTT. Translated: CASRTDRATEAFF.

This chain uses TRBV4-2 with TRBJ1-3; 7 positions agree with TRBD1. Germline V gives CDR1 LGHNA, CDR2 YNFKEQ. The CDR3 has 20 residues. V trimming: 0 bases; J trimming: 0 bases; junction bases outside the gene matches: 14. The CDR3 bases are TGTGCCAGCAGCCAAGATGCGGGACAGTGGGGATCCGGCTCTGGAAACACCATATATTTT. This sequence encodes CASSQDAGQWGSGSGNTIYF.

Here the CDR3 reads CASSLVLAGETQYF. Here the CDR3 DNA reads TGTGCCAGCAGCTTAGTTCTAGCGGGAGAGACCCAGTACTTC. The chain recombines TRBV11-2 with TRBJ2-5; 8 nucleotides line up with TRBD2. V lost 1 base, J lost 4 bases, and 2 bases stayed unmatched. This CDR3 is built from 14 residues. From germline, CDR1 is SGHAT and CDR2 FQNNGV.

The V and J genes are TRBV29-1 and TRBJ2-2; D possibly corresponds to TRBD1 (6 bases). Germline CDR1 SQVTM, CDR2 ANQGSEA. V was clipped by 5 bases and J by 5 bases, with 9 bases between them. The CDR3 runs 12 residues. The CDR3 region is CSVTGLTGELFF. CDR3 nucleotides: TGCAGCGTTACAGGGTTAACCGGGGAGCTGTTTTTT.

The CDR3 here is CASSLEETQYF. The DNA for the CDR3 is TGTGCCAGCAGCCTTGAAGAGACCCAGTACTTC. This sequence joins TRBV2 and TRBJ2-5; D gene ambiguous. Germline V gene data show CDR1 as SNHLY and CDR2 as FYNNEI. This CDR3 comprises 11 residues. V lost 6 bases to trimming and J lost 3 bases, with 5 bases between them. The full variable domain, rest sourced from reference TRBV2 and TRBJ2-5, is EPEVTQTPSHQVTQMGQEVILRCVPISNHLYFYWYRQILGQKVEFLVSFYNNEISEKSEIFDDQFSVERPDGSNFTLKIRSTKLEDSAMYFCASSLEETQYFGPGTRLLVL.

A few counts support this clone. The chain combines TRBV20-1 with TRBJ1-2; no clear D gene. From germline, CDR1 is DFQATT and CDR2 SNEGSKA (reference sequence). V dropped 1 base and J dropped 8 bases, with 8 bases sitting between them. The CDR3 is 11 residues long. The CDR3 loop is CSARGESGYTF. The CDR3 DNA follows: TGCAGTGCTAGAGGAGAATCCGGCTACACCTTC.

The chain couples TRBV30 to TRBJ2-1; D unclear. CDR3 length: 11 amino acids. CDR1 and CDR2 (germline): GTSNPN, SVGIG (reference sequence). Trimming removed 0 bases at V and 7 bases at J, with 4 bases between. The CDR3 DNA follows: TGTGCCTGGAGTGTAACAAATGAGCAGTTCTTC. Translated: CAWSVTNEQFF.

The chain employs TRBV15 and TRBJ2-7; TRBD1 agrees at 8 bases. The ends lost 0 bases at V and 1 base at J; junction bases unmatched: 11. This CDR3 has 18 amino acids. From germline, CDR1 is LNHNV and CDR2 YYDKDF (reference sequence). The CDR3 reads CATSRDPRQGASSYEQYF. In DNA, the CDR3 is TGTGCCACCAGCAGAGATCCTCGCCAGGGGGCGAGTTCCTACGAGCAGTACTTC.

This chain uses TRBV28 with TRBJ1-6; D call uncertain. The germline V gene has CDR1 MDHEN and CDR2 SYDVKM. The CDR3 contains 12 residues. The V end was cut by 2 bases, the J end by 15 bases, with 11 bases between. The CDR3 DNA is TGTGCCAGCAGTTTAGGCGGGTCGGACCTCCACTTT. As protein: CASSLGGSDLHF.